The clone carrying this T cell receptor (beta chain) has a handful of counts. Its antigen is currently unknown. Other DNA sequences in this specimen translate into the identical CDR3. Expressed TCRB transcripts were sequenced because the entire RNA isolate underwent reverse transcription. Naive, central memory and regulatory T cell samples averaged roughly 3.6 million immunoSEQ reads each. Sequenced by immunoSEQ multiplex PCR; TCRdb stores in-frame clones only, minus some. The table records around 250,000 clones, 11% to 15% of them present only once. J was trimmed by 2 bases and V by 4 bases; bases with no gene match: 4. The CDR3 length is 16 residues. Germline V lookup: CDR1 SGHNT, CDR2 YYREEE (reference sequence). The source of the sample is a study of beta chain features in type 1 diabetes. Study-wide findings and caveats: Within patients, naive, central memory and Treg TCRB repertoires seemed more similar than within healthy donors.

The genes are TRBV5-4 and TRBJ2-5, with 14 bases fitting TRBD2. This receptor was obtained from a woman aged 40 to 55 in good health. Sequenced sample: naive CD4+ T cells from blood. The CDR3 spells CASSPRLAGGQETQYF. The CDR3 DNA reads TGTGCCAGCAGCCCTCGACTAGCGGGGGGGCAAGAGACCCAGTACTTC.